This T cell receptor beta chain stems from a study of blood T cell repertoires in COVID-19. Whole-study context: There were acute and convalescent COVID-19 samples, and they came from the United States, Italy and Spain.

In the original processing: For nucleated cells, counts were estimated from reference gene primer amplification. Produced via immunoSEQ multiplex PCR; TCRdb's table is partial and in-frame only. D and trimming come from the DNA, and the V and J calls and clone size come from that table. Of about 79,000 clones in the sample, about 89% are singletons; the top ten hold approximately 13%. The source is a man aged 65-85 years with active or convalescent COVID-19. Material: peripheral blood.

The CDR3 spells CAIMTGQGGELFF. In DNA form, the CDR3 reads TGTGCCATTATGACAGGGCAAGGCGGGGAGCTGTTTTTT. The chain links TRBV10-3 to TRBJ2-2; TRBD1 matches at 7 bases. Germline CDR1 and CDR2: ENHRY and SYGVKD. Losses at the gene ends were 9 bases for V and 7 bases for J; bases not matched to a gene: 8. This CDR3 has 13 residues.